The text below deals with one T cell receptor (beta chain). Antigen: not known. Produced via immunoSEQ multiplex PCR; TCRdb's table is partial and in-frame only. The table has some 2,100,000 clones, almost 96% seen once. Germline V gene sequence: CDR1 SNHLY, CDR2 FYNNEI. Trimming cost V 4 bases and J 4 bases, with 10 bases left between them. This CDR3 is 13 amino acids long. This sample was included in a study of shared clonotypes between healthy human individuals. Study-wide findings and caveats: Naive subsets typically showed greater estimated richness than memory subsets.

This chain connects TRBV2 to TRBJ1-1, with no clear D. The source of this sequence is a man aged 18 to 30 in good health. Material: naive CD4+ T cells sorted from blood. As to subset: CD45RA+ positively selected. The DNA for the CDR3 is TGTGCCAGCAGTGTGTCCACCCTCACTGAAGCTTTCTTT. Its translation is CASSVSTLTEAFF. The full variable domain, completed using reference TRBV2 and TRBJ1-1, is EPEVTQTPSHQVTQMGQEVILRCVPISNHLYFYWYRQILGQKVEFLVSFYNNEISEKSEIFDDQFSVERPDGSNFTLKIRSTKLEDSAMYFCASSVSTLTEAFFGQGTRLTVV.